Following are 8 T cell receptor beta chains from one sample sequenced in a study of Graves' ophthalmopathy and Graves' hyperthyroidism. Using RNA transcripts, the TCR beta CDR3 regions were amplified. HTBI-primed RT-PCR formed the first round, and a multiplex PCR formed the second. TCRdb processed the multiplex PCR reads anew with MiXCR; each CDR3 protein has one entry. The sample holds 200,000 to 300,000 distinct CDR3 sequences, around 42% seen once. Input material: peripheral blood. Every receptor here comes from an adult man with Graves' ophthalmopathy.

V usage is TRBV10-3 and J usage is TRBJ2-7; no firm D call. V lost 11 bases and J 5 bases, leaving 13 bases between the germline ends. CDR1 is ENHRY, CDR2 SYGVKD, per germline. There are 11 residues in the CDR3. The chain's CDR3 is CAWSVGHEQYF. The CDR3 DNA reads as TGTGCCTGGAGTGTAGGACACGAGCAGTACTTC.

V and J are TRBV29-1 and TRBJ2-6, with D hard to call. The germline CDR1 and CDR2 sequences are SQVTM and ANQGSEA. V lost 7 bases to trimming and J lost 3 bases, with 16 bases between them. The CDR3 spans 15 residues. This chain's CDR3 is CSAMTLGFGANVLTF. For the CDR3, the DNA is TGCAGCGCGATGACACTGGGATTTGGGGCCAACGTCCTGACTTTC.

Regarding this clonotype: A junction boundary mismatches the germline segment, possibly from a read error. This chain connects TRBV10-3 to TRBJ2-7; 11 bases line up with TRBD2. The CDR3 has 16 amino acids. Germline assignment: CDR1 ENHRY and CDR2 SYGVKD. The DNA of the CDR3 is TGTGCCAGCAGTTACTCGACGGCTAGCGGGAGGAACGAGCAGTACTTC. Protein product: CASSYSTASGRNEQYF.

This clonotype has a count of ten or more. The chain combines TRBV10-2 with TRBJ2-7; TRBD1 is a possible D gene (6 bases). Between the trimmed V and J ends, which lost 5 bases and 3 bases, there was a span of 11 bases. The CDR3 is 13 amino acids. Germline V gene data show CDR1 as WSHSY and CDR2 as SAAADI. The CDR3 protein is CASSRDTNYEQYF. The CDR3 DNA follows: TGCGCCAGCAGTAGGGACACCAACTACGAGCAGTACTTC.

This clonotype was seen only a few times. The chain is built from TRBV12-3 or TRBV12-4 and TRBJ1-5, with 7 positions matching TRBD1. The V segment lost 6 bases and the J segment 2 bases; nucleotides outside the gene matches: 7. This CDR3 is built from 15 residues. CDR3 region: CASRTGKRRNQPQHF. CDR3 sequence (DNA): TGTGCCAGCAGGACAGGGAAGCGTCGCAATCAGCCCCAGCATTTT.

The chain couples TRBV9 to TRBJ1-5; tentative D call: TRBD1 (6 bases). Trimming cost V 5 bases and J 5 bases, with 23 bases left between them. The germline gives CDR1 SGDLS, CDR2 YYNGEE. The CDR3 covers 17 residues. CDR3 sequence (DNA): TGTGCCAGCAGTCTCCCTCGTAGGGGGGGGGGATATCAGCCCCAGCATTTT. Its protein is CASSLPRRGGGYQPQHF.

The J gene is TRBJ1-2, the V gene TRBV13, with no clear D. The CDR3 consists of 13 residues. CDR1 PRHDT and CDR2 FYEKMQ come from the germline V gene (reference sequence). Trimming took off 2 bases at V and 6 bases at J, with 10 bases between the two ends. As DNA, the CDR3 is TGTGCCAGCAGCTTATTAAGGTCGGATGGCTACACCTTC. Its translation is CASSLLRSDGYTF.

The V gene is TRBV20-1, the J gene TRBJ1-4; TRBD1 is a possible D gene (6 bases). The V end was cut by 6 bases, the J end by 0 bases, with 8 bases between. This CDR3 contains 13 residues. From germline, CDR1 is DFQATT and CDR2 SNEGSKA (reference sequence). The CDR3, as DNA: TGCAGTGCCGGGACAACAACTAATGAAAAACTGTTTTTT. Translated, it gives CSAGTTTNEKLFF.